This is a list of T cell receptor beta chains from one sample in a study of CD8 T cells in Susac syndrome. TCRdb recomputed calls from the immunoSEQ multiplex PCR reads with MiXCR, one row per CDR3 protein. This sample carries about 110,000 distinct CDR3 sequences, roughly 97% of them seen once, and the ten largest clones take just over 0.095%. Material: CD4+ T cells from PBMCs. These receptors came from a human donor in good health. Each CDR3 is given with its conserved first and last residue. D genes are given only for firm matches.

d_call j_call v_call cdr3_nt cdr3_aa
- TRBJ2-7 TRBV28 TGTGCCAGCAGTTTATCATGGGGGAGGTACGAGCAGTACTTC CASSLSWGRYEQYF
- TRBJ2-3 TRBV3-1 TGTGCCAGCAGCCAAGGCGACACAGATACGCAGTATTTT CASSQGDTDTQYF
TRBD2 TRBJ2-7 TRBV20-1 TGCAGTGCGGGGCGGGAGGGCCCCTACGAGCAGTACTTC CSAGREGPYEQYF
TRBD1 TRBJ1-1 TRBV4-1 TGCGCCAGCAGCCAATACAGGGGTCTGAACACTGAAGCTTTCTTT CASSQYRGLNTEAFF
TRBD2 TRBJ2-7 TRBV4-1 TGCGCCAGCAGCCAAGGGACTAGCGCTCGGGAGCAGTACTTC CASSQGTSAREQYF
- TRBJ2-7 TRBV6-2/TRBV6-3 TGTGCCAGCAGTCCCCCAGGGGGGAACTACGAGCAGTACTTC CASSPPGGNYEQYF
TRBD2 TRBJ2-2 TRBV27 TGTGCCAGCAGTTTAGCGGGGGGCCTCTTAACCGGGGAGCTGTTTTTT CASSLAGGLLTGELFF
TRBD1 TRBJ2-1 TRBV11-2 TGTGCCAGCAGATACGACAGGGGGTTAGTAAATGAGCAGTTCTTC CASRYDRGLVNEQFF
- TRBJ2-1 TRBV29-1 TGCAGCGCTGCGGACGGCCTCTACAATGAGCAGTTCTTC CSAADGLYNEQFF
- TRBJ1-3 TRBV5-1 TGCGCCAGCAGCGTCCAAGCGGGAAACACCATATATTTT CASSVQAGNTIYF